The 8 T cell receptor gamma chains reported below all come from one sample, sequenced in a study of intestinal T cells in coeliac disease. For each case, the template was genomic DNA from ten roughly 5.3-µm formalin-fixed paraffin-embedded scrolls. LymphoTrack primers amplified TRG sequences from roughly 0.2 ug of biopsy DNA. TCRdb used CATT to re-call clones from the multiplex PCR reads. This table has hundreds of gamma-chain clones, around 58% appearing once. Sample: a duodenal biopsy. These receptors originate from a human donor who served as a control with a normal duodenal biopsy, not a healthy volunteer.

Notes on this clone: Within the sample, other DNA sequences also encode this same CDR3. This chain uses TRGV4 with TRGJP1. The CDR3 length is 13 residues. The trim removed 4 bases at V and 14 bases at J, leaving 13 bases unmatched. In germline, CDR1 is EGSTGY, CDR2 YDSYTSSV. CDR3 coding DNA: TGTGCCACCTGGGACGGGCTTGCTGGTTTCAAGATATTT. This encodes CATWDGLAGFKIF.

This clone has a handful of counts. This DNA's translation and the protein TCRdb lists, from a much larger clone, do not match at residue 3, likely due to a read error; the protein shown is translated from the DNA. V is TRGV3 and J is TRGJ1 or TRGJ2. This CDR3 has 12 amino acids. Germline CDR1 is VTNTFY and CDR2 is YDVSTARD (reference sequence). The CDR3 region has the DNA TGTGCCGCCTGGGGTCCTTATTATAAGAAACTCTTT. Its protein is CAAWGPYYKKLF.

For this clone: This clone may be a read error of a much larger clone one base away. The sample holds other DNA sequences that translate to the same CDR3. V and J are TRGV8 and TRGJ1 or TRGJ2. CDR1 and CDR2 from the germline V gene are VENAVY and YDSYNSRV. The CDR3 has 16 amino acids. CDR3 DNA sequence: TGTGCCACCTGGGATTACATCCAGAAAACTTATTATAAGAAACTCTTC. Its translation is CATWDYIQKTYYKKLF.

This chain links TRGV10 with TRGJP1. TRGV10 is assigned to the ORF class and has an uncertain function. J lost 3 bases, V lost 10 bases, and 12 bases had no gene match. The CDR3 has 15 amino acids. The CDR3 loop is CAALGLTPTGWFKIF. The CDR3 DNA sequence: TGTGCTGCGTTGGGACTTACCCCCACTGGTTGGTTCAAGATATTT.

This clone was detected only a few times. A read error is likely here: a far larger clone is one base away. Other DNA sequences in this specimen translate into the identical CDR3. This chain uses TRGV10 with TRGJP1. TRGV10 is annotated as an ORF whose role is uncertain. This CDR3 contains 11 residues. The CDR3 DNA is TGTGCCGCGTGGGTTCGTTGGTTCAAGATATTT. Protein product: CAAWVRWFKIF.

This clone was seen only a few times. The V and J genes are TRGV4 and TRGJ1 or TRGJ2. Germline lookup yields CDR1 EGSTGY and CDR2 YDSYTSSV. The length of the CDR3 is 13 residues. Trimming at V came to 3 bases and at J to 2 bases, leaving 4 bases not matched to a gene. CDR3 bases: TGTGCCACCTGGGATCGCTATTATTATAAGAAACTCTTT. Translated: CATWDRYYYKKLF.

The V call is TRGV11, the J call TRGJ1 or TRGJ2. TRGV11 is reported as an ORF; its role is uncertain. V lost 7 bases and J lost 3; bases outside the gene matches: 9. This CDR3 region has 14 residues. As DNA, the CDR3 is TGTGCCTGCTGGATAGGTGAGGTTTATTATAAGAAACTCTTT. Translated, it gives CACWIGEVYYKKLF.

The chain joins TRGV5 to TRGJ1 or TRGJ2. CDR1 and CDR2 (germline): VINAFY, YDVSNSKD. The CDR3 loop spans 15 amino acids. The V gene end was trimmed by 0 bases and the J gene end by 10 bases; junction bases not matched to a gene: 15. The CDR3 DNA reads TGTGCCACCTGGGACAGGCCGCAATTTATTATAAAGAAACTCTTT. This gives the protein CATWDRPQFIIKKLF.